Following are 28 T cell receptor beta chains from one sample sequenced in a study of OX40 agonist ivuxolimab in advanced cancers. Libraries were made using the immunoSEQ multiplex PCR assay. As stored in TCRdb, this immuneACCESS dataset retains in-frame rearrangements with V and J assigned. A fraction of the clones does not appear; measured against another copy, unresolved V genes explain less than half of the discrepancy, and the remainder lacks a known reason. Here the sample has some 67,000 clones; 85% occur a single time. Clones ranked in the top ten supply 0.8% to 1% of the sample. The sample here was CD4+ or CD8+ T cells sorted from blood, taken in a trial of the OX40 agonist ivuxolimab. These receptor sequences come from an adult with an advanced solid tumor such as melanoma, head and neck, liver or kidney cancer.

The V call is TRBV7-8, the J call TRBJ1-3, with D perhaps TRBD1 (6 bases). Trimming took 1 base from V and 4 from J, leaving 8 bases between them. The CDR3 runs to 14 residues. Germline lookup yields CDR1 SGHVS and CDR2 FQNEAQ. Written as DNA, the CDR3 is TGTGCCAGCAGCTTAGTCGGACAGGGAAACACCATATATTTT. Its translation: CASSLVGQGNTIYF.

This chain joins TRBV29-1 and TRBJ2-1; 8 bases are a match to TRBD1. V shed 5 bases, J shed 2 bases, and the junction held 2 bases outside the gene matches. CDR3 length: 13 amino acids. The germline CDR1 and CDR2 sequences are SQVTM and ANQGSEA. CDR3 residues: CSVSGGAYNEQFF. The DNA for the CDR3 is TGCAGCGTTTCAGGGGGCGCCTACAATGAGCAGTTCTTC.

The chain uses TRBV28 and TRBJ1-2; no firm D call. Per germline, CDR1 MDHEN and CDR2 SYDVKM. V gave up 2 bases and J gave up 5 bases, with 12 bases separating them. The CDR3 is 14 residues long. The CDR3 region is CASSLKTVSYGYTF. The CDR3 DNA sequence: TGTGCCAGCAGTTTAAAAACAGTTTCATATGGCTACACCTTC.

The V and J genes are TRBV19 and TRBJ1-2, with a weak D call TRBD1 (5 bases). This CDR3 is built from 14 residues. The germline V and J ends were trimmed by 2 bases and 4 bases, with 11 bases remaining between them. CDR1 is LNHDA and CDR2 is SQIVND in the germline V gene (reference sequence). For the CDR3, the DNA is TGTGCCAGTAGTATACAGGGACGACTCTATGGCTACACCTTC. Protein: CASSIQGRLYGYTF.

The chain is built from TRBV7-2 and TRBJ1-1, with D perhaps TRBD1 (5 bases). Trimming stripped 2 bases from V and 4 bases from J, with 11 bases between. Germline CDR1 and CDR2: SGHTA and FQGNSA. The CDR3 contains 14 residues. The chain's CDR3 is CASSLLKGTTEAFF. The CDR3 DNA is TGTGCCAGCAGCTTACTGAAAGGGACCACTGAAGCTTTCTTT.

This clone was observed once. The chain uses TRBV2 and TRBJ1-2; TRBD1 matches at 7 bases. The CDR3 length is 18 residues. With V trimmed by 5 bases and J by 0 bases, 15 bases remained unmatched. Germline loops: CDR1 SNHLY, CDR2 FYNNEI. This CDR3 reads CASSRIPGTAAPNYGYTF. The CDR3 bases are TGTGCCAGCAGTCGGATCCCCGGGACAGCCGCTCCTAACTATGGCTACACCTTC. The entire variable domain, with the rest obtained from reference TRBV2 and TRBJ1-2, is as follows: EPEVTQTPSHQVTQMGQEVILRCVPISNHLYFYWYRQILGQKVEFLVSFYNNEISEKSEIFDDQFSVERPDGSNFTLKIRSTKLEDSAMYFCASSRIPGTAAPNYGYTFGSGTRLTVV.

This clone is a singleton in its sample. The chain uses TRBV14 and TRBJ1-2, with 7 bases identical to TRBD1. V was clipped by 5 bases and J by 7 bases; unmatched bases: 4. The CDR3 spans 12 residues. Germline CDR1 is SGHDN and CDR2 is FVKESK. DNA for the CDR3: TGTGCCAGCAGCGTGGCAGGGGGTGGCTACACCTTC. It codes for CASSVAGGGYTF.

V gene TRBV28 combines with J gene TRBJ1-5, with TRBD1 identical over 10 bases. J gave up 0 bases and V 7 bases, and 15 bases lay outside the gene matches. Germline V lookup: CDR1 MDHEN, CDR2 SYDVKM. The CDR3 sequence is 19 residues long. The CDR3 nucleotides read TGTGCCAGCACCATTATACCGGGACAGGGGTCCTTTAGCAATCAGCCCCAGCATTTT. The encoded protein is CASTIIPGQGSFSNQPQHF.

The V and J genes are TRBV23-1 and TRBJ1-2; D gene ambiguous. TRBV23-1 is filed as an ORF, its function uncertain. V was shortened by 0 bases and J by 7 bases, with 9 bases between the two germline ends. This CDR3 contains 13 residues. CDR3 sequence (DNA): TGCGCCAGCAGTCAATCGTCGTATCGTGGCTACACCTTC. The encoded protein is CASSQSSYRGYTF.

V is TRBV12-2 and J is TRBJ1-6. TRBV12-2 is tagged as a pseudogene. CDR3 length: 15 residues. CDR3 in amino acids: CASPASVQAGSPLHF. Here the CDR3 DNA reads TGTGCAAGTCCCGCTAGTGTCCAGGCAGGTTCACCCCTCCACTTT.

The chain employs TRBV2 and TRBJ2-1; D gene unclear. The CDR3 sequence is 11 residues long. CDR1 SNHLY and CDR2 FYNNEI come from the germline V gene. Trimming pared 3 bases from V and 4 bases from J, leaving 1 base between. The CDR3 region is CASSDYNEQFF. DNA for the CDR3: TGTGCCAGCAGTGATTACAATGAGCAGTTCTTC.

The V call is TRBV19, the J call TRBJ2-7, with D uncertain. This CDR3 has 13 amino acids. V was shortened by 6 bases and J by 6 bases, with 15 bases between the two germline ends. Germline lookup yields CDR1 LNHDA and CDR2 SQIVND (reference sequence). This chain's CDR3 is CASRERRLSEQYF. CDR3 sequence (DNA): TGTGCCAGTAGGGAACGACGGCTCTCCGAGCAGTACTTC.

The chain couples TRBV7-8 to TRBJ1-2, with a possible D match to TRBD1 (5 bases). V dropped 1 base and J dropped 0 bases, with 6 bases sitting between them. Germline-derived CDR1 and CDR2 are SGHVS and FQNEAQ. The CDR3 is 14 amino acids. CDR3 amino acids: CASSLGRANYGYTF. For the CDR3, the DNA is TGTGCCAGCAGCTTAGGCAGGGCTAACTATGGCTACACCTTC.

The chain carries TRBV5-1 and TRBJ2-6; D perhaps matches TRBD1 (5 bases). The V end lost 0 bases, the J end lost 6 bases, and 10 bases lay between the germline ends. This CDR3 spans 15 amino acids. Germline CDR1 reads SGHRS; CDR2 reads YFSETQ. The CDR3 region has the DNA TGCGCCAGCAGCTTGGATCAGGGAAAGGCCAACGTCCTGACTTTC. Protein: CASSLDQGKANVLTF. The whole variable domain, filled in from reference TRBV5-1 and TRBJ2-6, reads KAGVTQTPRYLIKTRGQQVTLSCSPISGHRSVSWYQQTPGQGLQFLFEYFSETQRNKGNFPGRFSGRQFSNSRSEMNVSTLELGDSALYLCASSLDQGKANVLTFGAGSRLTVL.

The gene calls are TRBV15 and TRBJ1-5, with a tentative D call TRBD1 (5 bases). There are 15 residues in the CDR3. Germline lookup yields CDR1 LNHNV and CDR2 YYDKDF (reference sequence). The ends were cut back, 0 bases at V and 3 bases at J, with 9 bases in the middle. In nucleotides, the CDR3 is TGTGCCACCAGCAGAGACCAGGGTTTCAATCAGCCCCAGCATTTT. As protein: CATSRDQGFNQPQHF.

The J gene is TRBJ1-1, the V gene TRBV28; 9 bases fit TRBD1. The junction had 6 bases not matched to a gene; V was cut back by 5 bases and J by 11 bases. This CDR3 comprises 12 residues. Germline CDR1 reads MDHEN; CDR2 reads SYDVKM. CDR3 residues: CASSRDRVSAFF. CDR3 nucleotide sequence: TGTGCCAGCAGTCGGGACAGGGTAAGCGCTTTCTTT.

CDR3 nucleotides: TGTGCCAGCAGACCAATCAGGGGGCGAGAGGGGAACACTGAAGCTTTCTTT. This encodes CASRPIRGREGNTEAFF. The rearrangement links TRBV11-2 to TRBJ1-1; 8 bases agree with TRBD1. The CDR3 contains 17 residues. The trim removed 6 bases at V and 1 base at J, leaving 13 bases unmatched. CDR1 is SGHAT, CDR2 FQNNGV, per germline.

The J gene is TRBJ1-5, the V gene TRBV6-1; 7 bases are shared with TRBD1. The CDR3 loop spans 15 amino acids. The germline gives CDR1 MNHNS, CDR2 SASEGT. The V and J ends lost 5 bases and 4 bases, in that order; junction bases with no gene match: 8. The chain's CDR3 is CASSRTGTLNQPQHF. The CDR3 nucleotides read TGTGCCAGCAGTCGGACAGGAACTTTAAATCAGCCCCAGCATTTT.

This chain uses TRBV4-1 with TRBJ2-7, with D perhaps matching TRBD1 (6 bases). The CDR3 runs to 14 residues. The germline V and J ends were trimmed by 4 bases and 1 base, with 11 bases remaining between them. Germline CDR1 is MGHRA and CDR2 is YSYEKL. The CDR3 region has the DNA TGCGCCAGCAGCCTTTGGGACACTTCCTACGAGCAGTACTTC. Amino acid sequence: CASSLWDTSYEQYF.

The rearrangement uses TRBV6-4 and TRBJ1-2; unclear D gene. Trimming left V 0 bases short and J 5 bases short, with 10 bases between. The germline V gene has CDR1 MRHNA and CDR2 SNTAGT. There are 14 residues in the CDR3. The chain's CDR3 is CASSDSTGYYGYTF. CDR3 nucleotide sequence: TGTGCCAGCAGTGACTCCACGGGGTATTATGGCTACACCTTC.

This clone was counted once. J is TRBJ1-3 and V is TRBV6-6; D is unclear. Trimming pared 4 bases from V and 0 bases from J, leaving 13 bases between. This CDR3 spans 16 amino acids. Germline CDR1 MNHNY, CDR2 SVGAGI (reference sequence). CDR3 nucleotide sequence: TGTGCCAGCAGTTCCGGACTCCTTAGCTCTGGAAACACCATATATTTT. This sequence encodes CASSSGLLSSGNTIYF.

This rearrangement joins TRBV5-1 to TRBJ2-1, with 9 bases identical to TRBD1. V was pared by 3 bases and J by 1 base, with 2 bases of the junction left unmatched. The CDR3 is 15 residues long. The germline V gene encodes CDR1 SGHRS and CDR2 YFSETQ. CDR3 in amino acids: CASSSDRGSYNEQFF. DNA of the CDR3: TGCGCCAGCAGCTCGGACAGGGGATCCTACAATGAGCAGTTCTTC.

The chain joins TRBV7-2 to TRBJ2-7; 7 nucleotides agree with TRBD1. The germline CDR1 and CDR2 sequences are SGHTA and FQGNSA. This CDR3 has 14 residues. The junction had 6 bases not matched to a gene; V was cut back by 5 bases and J by 2 bases. CDR3 region: CASSMRQGPYEQYF. The CDR3 nucleotides read TGTGCCAGCAGCATGAGACAGGGCCCCTACGAGCAGTACTTC.

The gene calls are TRBV5-1 and TRBJ1-2; 7 nucleotides agree with TRBD1. In germline, CDR1 is SGHRS, CDR2 YFSETQ. V lost 4 bases to trimming and J lost 1 base; unmatched junction nucleotides: 4. The CDR3 has 14 amino acids. CDR3 coding DNA: TGCGCCAGCAGCCAGGGACAGCTTAACTATGGCTACACCTTC. It codes for CASSQGQLNYGYTF.

The rearrangement uses TRBV5-1 and TRBJ1-2; D not resolved. This CDR3 is built from 13 residues. Germline V gene data show CDR1 as SGHRS and CDR2 as YFSETQ. Trimming left V 3 bases short and J 3 bases short, with 9 bases between. In DNA, the CDR3 is TGCGCCAGCAGCTCCCTGGCCGACTATGGCTACACCTTC. Translation: CASSSLADYGYTF.

The gene calls are TRBV6-5 and TRBJ1-2; the D is unclear. The germline CDR1 and CDR2 sequences are MNHEY and SVGAGI. This CDR3 has 13 amino acids. The V gene lost 6 bases and the J gene lost 7 bases, with 15 bases spanning the gap. The CDR3 DNA reads TGTGCCAGCAGGCGAGAGCTTTTGGTTGGCTACACCTTC. It yields the protein CASRRELLVGYTF.

V usage is TRBV6-5 and J usage is TRBJ1-2; D gene ambiguous. CDR3 length: 14 residues. Trimming left V 6 bases short and J 0 bases short, with 11 bases between. Germline values: CDR1 MNHEY, CDR2 SVGAGI. The CDR3, as DNA: TGTGCCAGCAGCTACCGGGATACTAACTATGGCTACACCTTC. Translation: CASSYRDTNYGYTF.

The V call is TRBV18, the J call TRBJ2-7, with a tentative D call TRBD2 (5 bases). The V end was cut by 3 bases, the J end by 1 base, with 7 bases between. CDR3 length: 13 residues. Germline lookup yields CDR1 KGHSH and CDR2 LQKENI. This CDR3 reads CASSPGESYEQYF. As DNA, the CDR3 is TGTGCCAGCTCACCCGGGGAGTCCTACGAGCAGTACTTC. Drawing the rest from reference TRBV18 and TRBJ2-7, the complete variable domain is NAGVMQNPRHLVRRRGQEARLRCSPMKGHSHVYWYRQLPEEGLKFMVYLQKENIIDESGMPKERFSAEFPKEGPSILRIQQVVRGDSAAYFCASSPGESYEQYFGPGTRLTVT.